This T cell receptor beta chain appears in the sequencing data of a study of blood T cell repertoires in COVID-19. Study information: T cells, B-cell-depleted T cells, or PBMCs supplied cDNA or gDNA.

CDR3 length: 14 amino acids. The germline CDR1 and CDR2 sequences are LNHDA and SQIVND (reference sequence). With 1 base clipped from V and 2 bases from J, the junction kept 2 bases outside the gene matches. Sequencing used immunoSEQ multiplex PCR; TCRdb keeps in-frame clones, though not all of them. The data contain 160,000 or so clones, 84% of them singletons. Donors were grouped by their self-reported clinical history. The chain combines TRBV19 with TRBJ2-7; 7 bases line up with TRBD1. The specimen sequenced was PBMCs or T cells enriched from blood (not recorded which). The TCR sequence derives from a woman between 50 and 59 years old who had recovered from COVID-19. The CDR3 DNA sequence: TGTGCCAGTAGTATAGCGGGGACAGCCTACGAGCAGTACTTC. It yields the protein CASSIAGTAYEQYF. The full variable domain, rest sourced from reference TRBV19 and TRBJ2-7, is DGGITQSPKYLFRKEGQNVTLSCEQNLNHDAMYWYRQDPGQGLRLIYYSQIVNDFQKGDIAEGYSVSREKKESFPLTVTSAQKNPTAFYLCASSIAGTAYEQYFGPGTRLTVT.